The 26 T cell receptor beta chains listed next were all sequenced from one sample in a study of T cell responses to AZD1222 COVID-19 vaccine. TCRdb keeps only in-frame clones here, not all; method: immunoSEQ multiplex PCR. In the table there are about 62,000 clones, 80% to 90% of which are singletons. This sample comprised peripheral blood, obtained on day 0 of AZD1222 vaccination. The receptors come from an adult in good health.

The chain joins TRBV3-1 (or the pseudogene TRBV3-2) to TRBJ1-5; perhaps TRBD1 as D (6 bases). The CDR3 runs 14 residues. V lost 5 bases to trimming and J lost 4 bases, with 12 bases between them. Germline values: CDR1 LGHDT, CDR2 YNNKEL (reference sequence). The CDR3 DNA reads as TGTGCCAGCAGCGGGGGACACCTAAATCAGCCCCAGCATTTT. This translates into CASSGGHLNQPQHF.

The gene calls are TRBV6-1 and TRBJ1-5, with TRBD1 as a possible D gene (5 bases). The CDR3 sequence is 14 residues long. Between the trimmed V and J ends, which lost 0 bases and 6 bases, there was a span of 9 bases. Germline loops: CDR1 MNHNS, CDR2 SASEGT. CDR3 nucleotide sequence: TGTGCCAGCAGTGAAGCAGGGGCAGGTCAGCCCCAGCATTTT. Its protein product is CASSEAGAGQPQHF.

The V and J genes are TRBV10-3 and TRBJ1-3; TRBD1 matches 7 bases. The V segment lost 7 bases and the J segment 2 bases; nucleotides outside the gene matches: 8. The CDR3 length is 15 residues. Germline loops: CDR1 ENHRY, CDR2 SYGVKD. The CDR3, as DNA: TGTGCCATCAACGACGACAGGGTTGCTGGAAACACCATATATTTT. Amino acid sequence: CAINDDRVAGNTIYF.

This rearrangement joins TRBV15 to TRBJ1-2; the D gene is possibly TRBD1 (5 bases). V was pared by 5 bases and J by 8 bases, with 12 bases between. CDR3 length: 12 amino acids. Germline V gene sequence: CDR1 LNHNV, CDR2 YYDKDF (reference sequence). This CDR3 reads CATSVGTGGYTF. In nucleotides, the CDR3 is TGTGCCACCAGCGTGGGGACGGGCGGCTACACCTTC.

This chain links TRBV19 with TRBJ1-1, with D hard to call. The CDR3 covers 13 residues. V lost 4 bases, J lost 2 bases, and 8 bases lay in between. Germline loops: CDR1 LNHDA, CDR2 SQIVND (reference sequence). The CDR3 sequence is CASSNSINTEAFF. DNA of the CDR3: TGTGCCAGTAGTAACAGCATTAACACTGAAGCTTTCTTT.

J is TRBJ2-3 and V is TRBV6-5; TRBD2 matches 7 bases. Germline CDR1 MNHEY, CDR2 SVGAGI. This CDR3 spans 13 amino acids. J was trimmed by 2 bases and V by 7 bases; bases with no gene match: 3. In DNA, the CDR3 is TGTGCCAGCATGGGGGGGGACACAGATACGCAGTATTTT. Translating gives CASMGGDTDTQYF.

The chain links TRBV6-5 to TRBJ2-2; 10 bases are shared with TRBD1. Germline V gene sequence: CDR1 MNHEY, CDR2 SVGAGI. V shed 7 bases and J 4 bases; nucleotides not matched to a gene: 6. The CDR3 consists of 15 residues. CDR3 nucleotides: TGTGCCAGCAAAATCGGGACAGGGGTCACCGGGGAGCTGTTTTTT. Protein sequence: CASKIGTGVTGELFF.

This chain joins TRBV2 and TRBJ1-3; 7 bases match TRBD1. The CDR3 contains 15 residues. Germline trimming cut 4 bases from V and 0 bases from J; bases unmatched to any gene: 3. CDR1 and CDR2 from the germline V gene are SNHLY and FYNNEI. The CDR3 DNA follows: TGTGCCAGCAGTGTAAACAGGGGCTCTGGAAACACCATATATTTT. As protein: CASSVNRGSGNTIYF. The whole variable domain, remainder taken from reference TRBV2 and TRBJ1-3, is EPEVTQTPSHQVTQMGQEVILRCVPISNHLYFYWYRQILGQKVEFLVSFYNNEISEKSEIFDDQFSVERPDGSNFTLKIRSTKLEDSAMYFCASSVNRGSGNTIYFGEGSWLTVV.

V gene TRBV18 combines with J gene TRBJ2-4, with no clear D. Germline lookup yields CDR1 KGHSH and CDR2 LQKENI. The V end was cut by 0 bases, the J end by 1 base, with 7 bases between. This CDR3 has 15 residues. The CDR3 spells CASSPPSGAKNIQYF. DNA for the CDR3: TGTGCCAGCTCACCACCGTCTGGGGCCAAAAACATTCAGTACTTC. Supplemented by reference TRBV18 and TRBJ2-4, the full variable domain reads NAGVMQNPRHLVRRRGQEARLRCSPMKGHSHVYWYRQLPEEGLKFMVYLQKENIIDESGMPKERFSAEFPKEGPSILRIQQVVRGDSAAYFCASSPPSGAKNIQYFGAGTRLSVL.

V gene TRBV9 combines with J gene TRBJ2-3; 9 positions agree with TRBD2. Germline values: CDR1 SGDLS, CDR2 YYNGEE. CDR3 size: 17 residues. The V gene end was trimmed by 1 base and the J gene end by 1 base; junction bases not matched to a gene: 7. As DNA, the CDR3 is TGTGCCAGCAGCGTAAGTCCACTAGCGGGCCGCACAGATACGCAGTATTTT. Its translation is CASSVSPLAGRTDTQYF. Complete variable domain (other parts from reference TRBV9 and TRBJ2-3): DSGVTQTPKHLITATGQRVTLRCSPRSGDLSVYWYQQSLDQGLQFLIQYYNGEERAKGNILERFSAQQFPDLHSELNLSSLELGDSALYFCASSVSPLAGRTDTQYFGPGTRLTVL.

The rearrangement uses TRBV18 and TRBJ1-1, with D perhaps matching TRBD1 (5 bases). The CDR3 extends over 16 amino acids. Per germline, CDR1 KGHSH and CDR2 LQKENI. V shed 8 bases and J shed 1 base, with 20 bases lying between them. The CDR3 DNA reads as TGTGCCAGCGCCGAAGGGGTTTTGGGGGAGAACACTGAAGCTTTCTTT. Translation gives CASAEGVLGENTEAFF.

This sequence joins TRBV10-3 and TRBJ2-7, with 12 nucleotides matching TRBD2. Germline trimming cut 4 bases from V and 4 bases from J; bases unmatched to any gene: 5. CDR1 and CDR2 from the germline V gene are ENHRY and SYGVKD. There are 15 residues in the CDR3. CDR3 amino acids: CAISGGLAGIYEQYF. CDR3 DNA sequence: TGTGCCATCAGTGGTGGACTAGCGGGGATTTACGAGCAGTACTTC.

This chain uses TRBV5-1 with TRBJ1-1; D gene ambiguous. This CDR3 comprises 15 residues. V gave up 0 bases and J gave up 0 bases, with 9 bases separating them. Looked up from germline, CDR1 is SGHRS and CDR2 is YFSETQ. The CDR3 here is CASSLEARLNTEAFF. The CDR3 nucleotides read TGCGCCAGCAGCTTGGAAGCCAGACTGAACACTGAAGCTTTCTTT.

This chain links TRBV6-1 with TRBJ1-6; D ambiguous. With 3 bases removed from V and 4 bases from J, the gap between germline ends came to 10 bases. Per the germline V gene, CDR1 is MNHNS and CDR2 is SASEGT. The CDR3 runs to 15 residues. The CDR3 is CASSEWQPYNSPLHF. The CDR3 DNA sequence: TGTGCCAGCAGTGAGTGGCAACCTTATAATTCACCCCTCCACTTT.

The genes are TRBV15 and TRBJ1-4; 8 bases match TRBD1. This CDR3 is 16 amino acids long. From germline, CDR1 is LNHNV and CDR2 YYDKDF (reference sequence). V shed 2 bases, J shed 5 bases, and the junction held 7 bases outside the gene matches. In DNA form, the CDR3 reads TGTGCCACCAGCAGAATACAGGGGGTAGGGAATGAAAAACTGTTTTTT. It specifies CATSRIQGVGNEKLFF.

The chain joins TRBV5-1 to TRBJ1-2; D is ambiguous. Germline loops: CDR1 SGHRS, CDR2 YFSETQ. This CDR3 region has 13 residues. V was trimmed by 4 bases and J by 0 bases, leaving 7 bases between them. CDR3 in amino acids: CASSPGANYGYTF. The CDR3 region has the DNA TGCGCCAGCAGCCCGGGAGCTAACTATGGCTACACCTTC. Supplemented by reference TRBV5-1 and TRBJ1-2, the full variable domain reads KAGVTQTPRYLIKTRGQQVTLSCSPISGHRSVSWYQQTPGQGLQFLFEYFSETQRNKGNFPGRFSGRQFSNSRSEMNVSTLELGDSALYLCASSPGANYGYTFGSGTRLTVV.

This chain uses TRBV30 with TRBJ1-1; D possibly corresponds to TRBD1 (6 bases). Between the trimmed V and J ends, which lost 5 bases and 1 base, there was a span of 14 bases. The germline V gene has CDR1 GTSNPN and CDR2 SVGIG (reference sequence). The CDR3 runs 14 residues. CDR3: CAWAPGQWNTEAFF. The CDR3 bases are TGTGCCTGGGCTCCGGGACAATGGAACACTGAAGCTTTCTTT.

A note on this clone: One end of the junction does not line up with germline, which may come from a read error. This CDR3 reads CASSLGGMKTEAFF. CDR3 DNA sequence: TGCGCCAGCAGCTTGGGCGGGATGAAGACTGAAGCTTTCTTT. This chain links TRBV5-1 with TRBJ1-1; no reliable D call. The CDR3 has 14 amino acids. The germline gives CDR1 SGHRS, CDR2 YFSETQ. Combining the CDR3 with reference TRBV5-1 and TRBJ1-1 gives the whole variable domain KAGVTQTPRYLIKTRGQQVTLSCSPISGHRSVSWYQQTPGQGLQFLFEYFSETQRNKGNFPGRFSGRQFSNSRSEMNVSTLELGDSALYLCASSLGGMKTEAFFGQGTRLTVV.

The rearrangement links TRBV2 to TRBJ1-6; D uncertain. Trimming took off 0 bases at V and 14 bases at J, with 17 bases between the two ends. The CDR3 has 15 amino acids. Germline CDR1 and CDR2: SNHLY and FYNNEI. The CDR3 protein is CASSEALGSLFTLHF. Here the CDR3 DNA reads TGTGCCAGCAGTGAAGCGCTGGGCAGTCTCTTTACCCTCCACTTT. Supplemented by reference TRBV2 and TRBJ1-6, the full variable domain reads EPEVTQTPSHQVTQMGQEVILRCVPISNHLYFYWYRQILGQKVEFLVSFYNNEISEKSEIFDDQFSVERPDGSNFTLKIRSTKLEDSAMYFCASSEALGSLFTLHFGNGTRLTVT.

The gene calls are TRBV30 and TRBJ2-1; TRBD2 matches at 11 bases. Germline assignment: CDR1 GTSNPN and CDR2 SVGIG (reference sequence). J gave up 0 bases and V 5 bases, and 15 bases lay outside the gene matches. This CDR3 is built from 19 residues. The CDR3: CAWGSTSGEWGSSYNEQFF. CDR3 sequence (DNA): TGTGCCTGGGGTTCGACTAGCGGGGAATGGGGGAGCTCCTACAATGAGCAGTTCTTC.

This clone has a single count. The V gene is TRBV21-1, the J gene TRBJ2-7; the DNA was not used to check the table's D call, TRBD1. TRBV21-1 is a pseudogene locus. The CDR3 extends over 16 amino acids. For the CDR3, the DNA is TGTGCCAGCAGCAAAGGGAAACGGGACACCACCTACGAGCAGTACTTC. This translates into CASSKGKRDTTYEQYF.

The V and J genes are TRBV7-2 and TRBJ1-3; 7 nucleotides match TRBD1. Germline CDR1 and CDR2: SGHTA and FQGNSA. The CDR3 covers 15 residues. V lost 3 bases to trimming and J lost 0 bases; unmatched junction nucleotides: 2. Here the CDR3 DNA reads TGTGCCAGCAGCTTGACAGGGAGCTCTGGAAACACCATATATTTT. Residues: CASSLTGSSGNTIYF.

The V call is TRBV28, the J call TRBJ1-6; D is uncertain. V was shortened by 5 bases and J by 10 bases, with 15 bases between the two germline ends. The CDR3 totals 14 residues. Germline CDR1 MDHEN, CDR2 SYDVKM. The CDR3 loop reads CASSLRLSESPLHF. In DNA, the CDR3 is TGTGCCAGCAGTCTAAGGCTATCGGAGTCACCCCTCCACTTT.

The V gene is TRBV6-5, the J gene TRBJ2-7, with D tentatively TRBD1 or TRBD2 (6 bases each). CDR1 is MNHEY, CDR2 SVGAGI, per germline. The CDR3 extends over 14 amino acids. The V gene lost 5 bases and the J gene lost 2 bases, with 13 bases spanning the gap. CDR3 loop: CASSTGGQPYEQYF. The CDR3 DNA is TGTGCCAGCAGTACCGGGGGACAACCCTACGAGCAGTACTTC.

This rearrangement joins TRBV15 to TRBJ2-3, with TRBD2 matching over 10 bases. Germline V gene sequence: CDR1 LNHNV, CDR2 YYDKDF (reference sequence). This CDR3 is built from 16 residues. J lost 5 bases, V lost 0 bases, and 5 bases had no gene match. The CDR3 sequence: CATSRDLAGEKDTQYF. CDR3 nucleotides: TGTGCCACCAGCAGAGACCTAGCGGGGGAAAAAGATACGCAGTATTTT.

V is TRBV5-1 and J is TRBJ1-1; weak D call: TRBD1 (5 bases). The CDR3 is 14 amino acids. Germline loops: CDR1 SGHRS, CDR2 YFSETQ. The V end was cut by 4 bases, the J end by 1 base, with 11 bases between. The DNA of the CDR3 is TGCGCCAGCAGCCCGGGACCCTCGAACACTGAAGCTTTCTTT. Its translation is CASSPGPSNTEAFF.